This TCR beta chain appears in the sequencing data of a study of blood T cells in healthy people across ages. Looked up from germline, CDR1 is LNHNV and CDR2 is YYDKDF (reference sequence). The CDR3 has 15 residues. Trimming took 1 base from V and 5 from J, leaving 14 bases between them. It was with a sample-barcoded 5' primer and a J-beta primer mix that a second PCR of roughly 6 to 11 cycles was run. MiXCR was run by TCRdb on the 5' RACE reads, yielding one entry per CDR3 protein. The sample holds around 1.5 million distinct CDR3 sequences, roughly 45% seen once. The TCR was taken from a woman aged 18 to 35 in good health. Sequences were obtained from blood. This chain links TRBV15 with TRBJ1-2; possibly TRBD1 for D (5 bases). This CDR3 reads CATSRAGTGFYGYTF. The CDR3 region has the DNA TGTGCCACCAGCAGAGCGGGAACAGGTTTTTATGGCTACACCTTC.